This is a list of T cell receptor beta chains from one sample in a study of T cells in Graves' hyperthyroidism and ophthalmopathy. One entry per CDR3 protein, called by TCRdb with MiXCR from the multiplex PCR reads. The sample has approximately 590,000 distinct CDR3 sequences; about a sixth are singletons. The sequenced material came from blood. The receptor source for this set is a woman in her twenties or thirties with Graves' hyperthyroidism. CDR3s include the opening cysteine and the closing phenylalanine or tryptophan. A D gene is named only where the DNA matches it firmly. Clone size is given for some rows only: seen once, a few or many times, or a class if the clone is expanded.

clone size	V gene	J gene	D gene	CDR3 length	CDR3 DNA	CDR3 protein
many	TRBV7-8	TRBJ2-1	-	17	TGTGCCAGCAGCGAGTGGAAGGGACGGTCCTCCTACAATGAGCAGTTCTTC	CASSEWKGRSSYNEQFF
many	TRBV27	TRBJ2-3	-	14	TGTGCCAGCAGCCGGGACGCCAGCACAGATACGCAGTATTTT	CASSRDASTDTQYF
few	TRBV5-8	TRBJ2-1	TRBD2	16	TGTGCCAGCAGCCCCCGTGAGACTAGCGGCTACAATGAGCAGTTCTTC	CASSPRETSGYNEQFF
-	TRBV30	TRBJ2-7	TRBD2	15	TGTGCCTGGAGTGTACTTGACGGGAGGGCCAACGAGCAGTACTTC	CAWSVLDGRANEQYF
many	TRBV20-1	TRBJ1-1	TRBD1	15	TGCAGTGCTAGAGGTTGGGACAGGATGAACACTGAAGCTTTCTTT	CSARGWDRMNTEAFF
-	TRBV5-6	TRBJ1-2	TRBD1	14	TGTGCCAGCAGCCAATTGACAGGGGACTATGGCTACACCTTC	CASSQLTGDYGYTF
few	TRBV5-5	TRBJ2-1	-	18	TGTGCCAGCAGCTCGACTCACATCCAGGAAGGGGGTTGGAATGAGCAGTTCTTC	CASSSTHIQEGGWNEQFF
few	TRBV12-3/TRBV12-4	TRBJ1-3	-	14	TGTGCCAGCAGTTTCCCTGCGTTTGGAAACACCATATATTTT	CASSFPAFGNTIYF
-	TRBV20-1	TRBJ2-5	-	13	TGCAGTGCTAGACCCCCAGGCGGGGAGACCCAGTACTTC	CSARPPGGETQYF
few	TRBV18	TRBJ2-2	-	13	TGTGCCAGCTCACCACACGCGGACGGGGAGCTGTTTTTT	CASSPHADGELFF
many	TRBV10-3	TRBJ2-7	-	13	TGTGCCATCAGTGAGTACTTCAACTACGAGCAGTACTTC	CAISEYFNYEQYF
many	TRBV29-1	TRBJ1-1	-	13	TGCAGCGTTGAACGCCAGTTGAACACTGAAGCTTTCTTT	CSVERQLNTEAFF
-	TRBV6-1	TRBJ1-2	-	13	TGTGCCAGCAGTCCCGGCAGGGAGTATGGCTACACCTTC	CASSPGREYGYTF
few	TRBV7-9	TRBJ2-5	TRBD2	18	TGTGCCAGCAGCCACAGACTAGCGGGAGGGCCGAGGGATGAGACCCAGTACTTC	CASSHRLAGGPRDETQYF
many	TRBV11-2	TRBJ2-5	-	13	TGTGCCAGCAGCTTACAGGGCCGGGAGACCCAGTACTTC	CASSLQGRETQYF
few	TRBV29-1	TRBJ2-2	TRBD1	16	TGCAGCGTTGGAACGGGACAGATGATGAACACCGGGGAGCTGTTTTTT	CSVGTGQMMNTGELFF
many	TRBV27	TRBJ2-1	-	15	TGTGCCAGCAGTAGACAGCCCAGCTCCTACAATGAGCAGTTCTTC	CASSRQPSSYNEQFF
many	TRBV5-5	TRBJ1-6	-	16	TGTGCCAGCAGCTTGGGGGGTTTTTCAGGGCTTTCACCCCTCCACTTT	CASSLGGFSGLSPLHF
few	TRBV7-9	TRBJ2-4	TRBD2	16	TGTGCCAGCAGCCCCCGGGGAGCGGGGATGAAAAACATTCAGTACTTC	CASSPRGAGMKNIQYF
many	TRBV5-1	TRBJ1-4	-	15	TGCGCCAGCAGCCCCGACAGCGCAACTAATGAAAAACTGTTTTTT	CASSPDSATNEKLFF
-	TRBV11-1	TRBJ2-1	-	14	TGTGCCAGCAGCTTATTTGGGACCCACAATGAGCAGTTCTTC	CASSLFGTHNEQFF
many	TRBV28	TRBJ2-7	-	16	TGTGCCAGCAGTTCCCGGGCGCAGGGTCGCCTACGAGGGCAGTACTTC	CASSSRAQGRLRGQYF
many	TRBV20-1	TRBJ2-4	TRBD2	14	TGCAGTGCTAGGTTGTTAGCGGGTAAAAACATTCAGTACTTC	CSARLLAGKNIQYF
many	TRBV7-2	TRBJ2-1	-	15	TGTGCCAGCAGCTTAGGGCGGACCACATACAATGAGCAGTTCTTC	CASSLGRTTYNEQFF
-	TRBV7-9	TRBJ2-2	TRBD2	18	TGTGCCAGCAGTCCTCCTCCACTAGCGGGAGAGAACACCGGGGAGCTGTTTTTT	CASSPPPLAGENTGELFF
-	TRBV29-1	TRBJ1-2	-	13	TGCAGCGTTGAGGACAGAACTAACTATGGCTACACCTTC	CSVEDRTNYGYTF
few	TRBV7-2	TRBJ1-5	TRBD1	16	TGTGCCAGCAGCCTCGCCTCAGGGGGGTCCAATCAGCCCCAGCATTTT	CASSLASGGSNQPQHF
many	TRBV6-2/TRBV6-3	TRBJ2-1	TRBD2	16	TGTGCCAGCAGTTCCGCCGGGACTAGCCGGAAGAATGAGCAGTTCTTC	CASSSAGTSRKNEQFF
many	TRBV2	TRBJ2-4	-	15	TGTGCCAGCAGGAATGAGGTGGGGCCCTCCGCCATTCAGTACTTC	CASRNEVGPSAIQYF
many	TRBV29-1	TRBJ2-3	TRBD1	15	TGCAGCGTTGAAGGATCCGGGACAGGCACAGATACGCAGTATTTT	CSVEGSGTGTDTQYF
-	TRBV20-1	TRBJ1-2	-	13	TGCAGTGCACCAGGGGTTCGCGGCTATGGCTACACCTTC	CSAPGVRGYGYTF
few	TRBV30	TRBJ1-2	-	16	TGTGCCTGGAGTGTATCTGGGACTCCGAATAACTATGGCTACACCTTC	CAWSVSGTPNNYGYTF
few	TRBV11-3	TRBJ1-1	-	13	TGTGCCAGCAGCTTAGTGTCGTGGGGAGAAGCTTTCTTT	CASSLVSWGEAFF
many	TRBV18	TRBJ2-1	-	13	TGTGCCAGCTCACCACCCTCTCAATCTGAGCAGTTCTTC	CASSPPSQSEQFF
many	TRBV7-2	TRBJ2-7	TRBD2	15	TGTGCCAGCAGCTTAGTGCTAGCGGGAGCCTACGAGCAGTACTTC	CASSLVLAGAYEQYF
-	TRBV19	TRBJ1-2	-	12	TGTGCCAGTAGTATAGCCGGCGTCGGCTACACCTTC	CASSIAGVGYTF
many	TRBV12-5	TRBJ1-5	-	14	TGTGCTAGTGCTACGGGGAGTTTTAATCAGCCCCAGCATTTT	CASATGSFNQPQHF